This passage covers 5 T cell receptor beta chains from one sample sequenced in a study of HIV-infected patients and healthy controls (dated by TCRdb to 2013 to 2016). Receptor libraries were prepared by 5' RACE. TCRdb lists the instrument as Illumina MiSeq. TCRdb reanalyzed the raw reads on its own, using fastp at Q25 for trimming and MiXCR for clone calling, and kept in-frame beta chains. Every CDR3 protein is listed once, alongside the most common genes and DNA of its rows. The sample table lists approximately 67,000 distinct CDR3 sequences, approximately 15% of them with a count of one. The top ten hold approximately 5% of the sample. Sequencing was carried out using CD4+ T cells from blood. The receptors were gathered from a human donor in good health.

The sample holds many counts of this clonotype. Here the CDR3 reads CASSPRSRDTEAFF. CDR3 nucleotide sequence: TGTGCCAGCAGTCCACGCAGCAGGGACACTGAAGCTTTCTTT. V gene TRBV27 combines with J gene TRBJ1-1, with D perhaps TRBD1 (5 bases). CDR1 and CDR2 from the germline V gene are MNHEY and SMNVEV (reference sequence). The CDR3 covers 14 residues. V was pared by 5 bases and J by 3 bases, with 13 bases between.

The chain joins TRBV10-3 to TRBJ1-4, with 10 bases identical to TRBD1. The CDR3 totals 16 residues. Losses at the gene ends were 2 bases for V and 5 bases for J; bases not matched to a gene: 5. The germline V gene encodes CDR1 ENHRY and CDR2 SYGVKD. The DNA for the CDR3 is TGTGCCATCAGTGAGCGGGACAGGGGACCGAATGAAAAACTGTTTTTT. It codes for CAISERDRGPNEKLFF.

This clonotype was counted at least ten times. J is TRBJ1-6 and V is TRBV3-1; D perhaps matches TRBD1 (6 bases). From germline, CDR1 is LGHDT and CDR2 YNNKEL (reference sequence). V lost 4 bases and J 9 bases, leaving 10 bases between the germline ends. The CDR3 spans 13 residues. The CDR3 sequence: CASSRRTVSPLHF. CDR3 in DNA: TGTGCCAGCAGCCGGCGGACAGTTTCACCCCTCCACTTT.

The chain couples TRBV19 to TRBJ2-7; D not resolved. CDR3 length: 16 residues. Trimming stripped 4 bases from V and 2 bases from J, with 18 bases between. Germline V gives CDR1 LNHDA, CDR2 SQIVND (reference sequence). CDR3 bases: TGTGCCAGTAGTAGCGCGGTTTCCCCGGCCCCCTACGAGCAGTACTTC. It translates to CASSSAVSPAPYEQYF.

This clonotype was observed a few times. The V call is TRBV6-2 or TRBV6-3, the J call TRBJ2-1, with a tentative D call TRBD2 (5 bases). The V gene's germline CDR1 is MNHEY and CDR2 SVGEGT. This CDR3 comprises 14 residues. The ends were cut back, 5 bases at V and 9 bases at J, with 17 bases in the middle. The CDR3 coding sequence is TGTGCCAGCAGTGTTACGGGATCGATCGGTGAGCAGTTCTTC. Translating it yields CASSVTGSIGEQFF.